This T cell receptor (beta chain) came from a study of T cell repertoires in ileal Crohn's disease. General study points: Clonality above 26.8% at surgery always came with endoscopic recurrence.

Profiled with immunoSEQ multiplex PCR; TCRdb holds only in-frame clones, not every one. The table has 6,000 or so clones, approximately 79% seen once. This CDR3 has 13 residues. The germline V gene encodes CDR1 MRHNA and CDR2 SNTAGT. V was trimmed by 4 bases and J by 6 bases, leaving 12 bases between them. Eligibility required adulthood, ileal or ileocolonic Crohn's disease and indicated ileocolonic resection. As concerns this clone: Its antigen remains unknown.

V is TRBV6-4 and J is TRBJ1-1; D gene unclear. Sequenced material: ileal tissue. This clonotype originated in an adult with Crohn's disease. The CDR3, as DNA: TGTGCCAGCAGTGGGGCAAGAGACGCTGAAGCTTTCTTT. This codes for CASSGARDAEAFF.